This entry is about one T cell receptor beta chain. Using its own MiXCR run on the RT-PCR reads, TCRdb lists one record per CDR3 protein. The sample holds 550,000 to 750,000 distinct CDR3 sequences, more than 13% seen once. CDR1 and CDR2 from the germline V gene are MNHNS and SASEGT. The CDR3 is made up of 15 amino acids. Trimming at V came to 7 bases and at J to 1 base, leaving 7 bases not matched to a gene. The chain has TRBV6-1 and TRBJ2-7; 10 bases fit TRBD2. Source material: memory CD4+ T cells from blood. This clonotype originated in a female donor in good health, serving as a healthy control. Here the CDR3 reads CASIKGLAISYEQYF. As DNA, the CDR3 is TGTGCCAGCATTAAGGGACTAGCGATTTCCTACGAGCAGTACTTC.